Given below is one T cell receptor beta chain in context. As yet, its antigen is unknown. CDR1 is WNHNN and CDR2 is SYGVQD in the germline V gene (reference sequence). The CDR3 has 14 amino acids. V was clipped by 5 bases and J by 4 bases; unmatched bases: 3. These data come from a study of cytomegalovirus exposure and HLA in healthy donors. The study's findings and limits: In a later analysis, across HLA loci, associated TCR counts were highest for DRB1, lowest for HLA-C. A few V segments could not be told apart, such as TRBV6-2 and TRBV6-3, and were left out.

PCR used 60 Vbeta primers and 13 Jbeta primers. Libraries were prepared by immunoSEQ multiplex PCR; TCRdb keeps only in-frame clonotypes and omits some of them. The sample has over 150,000 clones; 75% to 85% are singletons. The specimen was PBMCs. This receptor was obtained from a man aged 25-45 years in good health and CMV-seropositive. The chain couples TRBV10-1 to TRBJ2-1; 9 bases line up with TRBD2. The CDR3 reads CASSSSGDYNEQFF. CDR3 DNA: TGCGCCAGCAGTTCTAGCGGGGATTACAATGAGCAGTTCTTC.